This T cell receptor (beta chain) was sequenced during a study of T cells in women clearing cervical HPV infection (dated by TCRdb to between 2017 and 2018). Regarding the study in general: Cases were approximately 25 women with histologically confirmed HPV16-related CIN3 or worse, including 2 invasive cancers. Five blinded duplicates per group were added as quality controls, giving around 60 samples: about 50 participants and roughly ten replicates. Blood from cases was drawn at the visit where the lesion was first identified, while blood from controls was drawn once the infection was no longer detected. The controls were 25 or so women whose single incident HPV16 infection cleared within 12 months with no development of precancer or cancer. This exploratory proof-of-principle case-control study, nested within the Guanacaste HPV Natural History Study in Costa Rica, compared TCR repertoires among women with different cervical HPV16 outcomes. A median age of approximately 34 years was observed in cases versus more than 37 in controls, and no significant differences in baseline characteristics were found. Since HLA typing was available for only a few women, HLA type could not be ruled out as a confounder. Among cases, blood sampling occurred a median of 149 days after lesion detection, with an interquartile range of about 80 to 230 days. The parent cohort enrolled 10,049 women aged 18 or older in Guanacaste, Costa Rica, during about 1992 to 1995 and followed them for around 7 years. Cases were matched to controls by age within five years and by the year the sample was collected.

Points on this clone: The target of this receptor is not known. The read is 3 residues too short to cover the CDR3 end, so that end is filled in from the germline J gene.

Every participant had a single incident cervical HPV16 infection, and women with prevalent HPV16 infections were excluded. Cervical HPV DNA was detected by MY09/MY11 PCR, and genotyping was performed by dot-blot hybridization. Roughly 15 mL of heparinized blood were centrifuged, and the buffy coat was aliquoted, frozen at -30°C, then stored at -80°C. QIAGEN kits were used to extract genomic DNA from buffy coat specimens. Taken from the germline V gene, the CDR1 and CDR2 loops are SQVTM and ANQGSEA. V drops 7 bases and J drops 4 bases, leaving 15 bases in between. There are 13 amino acids in the CDR3, from cysteine to phenylalanine inclusive. The 30 bases shown cover part of the CDR3, and their frame starts at base 1. The immunoSEQ assay used multiplex PCR to amplify TCR beta CDR3 regions from an average of around 1.2 ug of genomic DNA per sample. To correct primer bias, the assay used a complete synthetic TCR repertoire to set an amplification baseline. The amplicons were sequenced on the Illumina platform. In the paper's pipeline: Error correction of the sequences involved clustering with frequency ratios plus a modified nearest-neighbor algorithm, after which the sequences were analyzed in the immunoSEQ Analyzer using IMGT gene definitions. TCR richness and evenness were averaged over 20 rarefaction repeats at each rarefaction depth, excluding samples with fewer sequences than the depth. V, D and J gene relative abundances were compared between groups with Wilcoxon rank sum tests, applying FDR correction. For the blinded duplicates, the intraclass correlation was approximately 96% for TCR richness and averaged 76.4% across some 66 gene segments. TCRdb re-hosts the immuneACCESS table, in-frame sequences only. Its copies lack some clones; in the studies checked, an unresolved V gene accounts for under half of them, and the cause for the rest is not known. V and J calls and clone size are those listed in that table; D and trimming were worked out from the DNA. This sample's table lists about 28,000 clones. Roughly a sixth of the sample is taken by the ten largest.

The research as a whole found: Cases were distinguished from controls with an estimated AUC of approximately 0.8 by random forest classifiers combining richness and V gene abundances. Because the number of T cells in each sample was unknown, differences in richness could reflect differing T-cell content rather than repertoire biology. The cross-sectional design could not show whether the associations came before the infection or were a result of it, and neither effector/memory subsets nor HPV-specific T cells were isolated. Across sequencing depths, CIN3+ cases showed significantly higher TCR repertoire richness than controls, but evenness did not differ between the groups. TRBV6-7 relative abundance was lower in cases than in controls (around 0.11% versus 0.15%; Bonferroni P = 0.0008).

The rearranged segments are TRBV29-1 and TRBJ2-3; a tentative D match to TRBD1 spans 7 bases. Sequenced sample: blood buffy coat. The clonotype was recovered from a woman between 18 and 70 years old with a cervical HPV16 infection that either progressed to CIN3+ or cleared (not recorded which). The part of the CDR3 DNA that was read is TGCAGCGCCCTCCGCAGGGGGGCAGATACG. Its translation reads: CSALRRGADT. The CDR3 as a whole reads CSALRRGADTQYF.